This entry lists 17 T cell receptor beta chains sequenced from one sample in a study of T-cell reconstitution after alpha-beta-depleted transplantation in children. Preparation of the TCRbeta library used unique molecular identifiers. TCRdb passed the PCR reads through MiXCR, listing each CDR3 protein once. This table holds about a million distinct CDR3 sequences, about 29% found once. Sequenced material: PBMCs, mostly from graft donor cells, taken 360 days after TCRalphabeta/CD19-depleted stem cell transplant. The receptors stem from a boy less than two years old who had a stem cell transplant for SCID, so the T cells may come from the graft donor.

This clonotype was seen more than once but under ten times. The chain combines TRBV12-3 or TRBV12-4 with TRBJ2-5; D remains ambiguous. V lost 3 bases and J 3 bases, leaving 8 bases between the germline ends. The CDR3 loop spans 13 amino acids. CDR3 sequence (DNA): TGTGCCAGCAGTTTCATGGGGAAAGAGACCCAGTACTTC. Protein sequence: CASSFMGKETQYF.

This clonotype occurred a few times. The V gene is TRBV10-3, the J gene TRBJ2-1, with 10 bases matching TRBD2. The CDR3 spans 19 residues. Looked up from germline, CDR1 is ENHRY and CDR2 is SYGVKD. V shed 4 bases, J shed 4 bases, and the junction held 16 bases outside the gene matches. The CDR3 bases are TGTGCCATCAGTGCGTTGCTTAGCAGGGGACTAGCGATTTACAATGAGCAGTTCTTC. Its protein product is CAISALLSRGLAIYNEQFF.

CDR3 in DNA: TGTGCCAGCTCACCAAGTCCCGGGAGCTCTGGGGCCAACGTCCTGACTTTC. This translates into CASSPSPGSSGANVLTF. The rearrangement links TRBV18 to TRBJ2-6; possible D gene TRBD2, 6 bases. The ends were cut back, 2 bases at V and 0 bases at J, with 11 bases in the middle. Germline V gene data show CDR1 as KGHSH and CDR2 as LQKENI. The CDR3 spans 17 residues.

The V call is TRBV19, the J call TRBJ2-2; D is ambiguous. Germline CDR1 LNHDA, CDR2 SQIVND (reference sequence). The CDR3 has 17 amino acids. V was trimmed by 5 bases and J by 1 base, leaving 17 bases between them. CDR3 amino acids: CASSRQRLPENTGELFF. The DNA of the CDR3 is TGTGCCAGTAGTCGGCAACGCTTGCCGGAGAACACCGGGGAGCTGTTTTTT.

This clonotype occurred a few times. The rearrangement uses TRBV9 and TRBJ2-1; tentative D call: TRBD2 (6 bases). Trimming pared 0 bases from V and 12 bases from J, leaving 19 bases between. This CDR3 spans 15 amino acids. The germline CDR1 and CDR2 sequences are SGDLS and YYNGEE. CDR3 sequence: CASSVDPGVAGPQFF. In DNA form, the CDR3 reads TGTGCCAGCAGCGTAGACCCGGGGGTGGCGGGCCCGCAGTTCTTC.

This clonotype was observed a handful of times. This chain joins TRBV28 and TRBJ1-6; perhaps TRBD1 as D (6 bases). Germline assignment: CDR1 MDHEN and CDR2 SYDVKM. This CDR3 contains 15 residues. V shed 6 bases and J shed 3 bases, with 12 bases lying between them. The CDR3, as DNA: TGTGCCAGCAGATACGGAGGGGGCTATAATTCACCCCTCCACTTT. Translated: CASRYGGGYNSPLHF.

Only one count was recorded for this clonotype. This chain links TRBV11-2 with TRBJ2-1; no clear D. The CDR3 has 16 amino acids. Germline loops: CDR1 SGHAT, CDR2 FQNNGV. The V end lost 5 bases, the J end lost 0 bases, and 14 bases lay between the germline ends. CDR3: CASSPFGKGSYNEQFF. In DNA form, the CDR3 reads TGTGCCAGCAGCCCCTTTGGGAAGGGCTCCTACAATGAGCAGTTCTTC.

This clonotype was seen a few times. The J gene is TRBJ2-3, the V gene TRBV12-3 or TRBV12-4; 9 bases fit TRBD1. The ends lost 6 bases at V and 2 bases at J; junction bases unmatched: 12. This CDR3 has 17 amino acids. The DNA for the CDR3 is TGTGCCAGCAGCACCCGTCAGGGGACAGGGATCACAGATACGCAGTATTTT. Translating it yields CASSTRQGTGITDTQYF.

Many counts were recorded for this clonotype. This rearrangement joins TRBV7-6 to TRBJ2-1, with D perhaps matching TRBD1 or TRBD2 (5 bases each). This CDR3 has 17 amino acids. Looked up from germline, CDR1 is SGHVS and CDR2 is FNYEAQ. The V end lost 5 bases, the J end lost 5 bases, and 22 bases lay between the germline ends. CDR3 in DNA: TGTGCCAGCAGCCCACCAGTAGGGCTAGAGGGGAACAATGAGCAGTTCTTC. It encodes CASSPPVGLEGNNEQFF.

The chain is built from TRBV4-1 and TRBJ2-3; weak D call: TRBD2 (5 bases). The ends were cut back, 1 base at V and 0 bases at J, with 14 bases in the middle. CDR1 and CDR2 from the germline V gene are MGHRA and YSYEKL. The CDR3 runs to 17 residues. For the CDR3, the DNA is TGCGCCAGCAGCCAAGGGGTTTGGAGGACTAGCACAGATACGCAGTATTTT. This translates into CASSQGVWRTSTDTQYF.

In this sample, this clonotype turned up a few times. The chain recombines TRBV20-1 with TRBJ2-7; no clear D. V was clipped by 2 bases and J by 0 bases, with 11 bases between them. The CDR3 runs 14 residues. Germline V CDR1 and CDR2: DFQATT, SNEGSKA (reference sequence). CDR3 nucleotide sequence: TGCAGTGCTAGACGGGCAGGAATCTCCTACGAGCAGTACTTC. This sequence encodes CSARRAGISYEQYF.

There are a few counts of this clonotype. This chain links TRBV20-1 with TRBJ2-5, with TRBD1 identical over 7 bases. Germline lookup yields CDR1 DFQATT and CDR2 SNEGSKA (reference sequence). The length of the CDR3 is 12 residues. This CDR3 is CTLRGQGETQYF. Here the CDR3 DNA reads TGCACCCTAAGGGGGCAGGGAGAGACCCAGTACTTC.

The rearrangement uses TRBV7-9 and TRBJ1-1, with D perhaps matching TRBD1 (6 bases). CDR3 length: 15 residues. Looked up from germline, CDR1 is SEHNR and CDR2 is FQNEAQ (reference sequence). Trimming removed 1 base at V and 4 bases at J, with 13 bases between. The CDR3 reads CASSLGIQGSTEAFF. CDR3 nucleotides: TGTGCCAGCAGCTTAGGGATACAGGGATCCACTGAAGCTTTCTTT.

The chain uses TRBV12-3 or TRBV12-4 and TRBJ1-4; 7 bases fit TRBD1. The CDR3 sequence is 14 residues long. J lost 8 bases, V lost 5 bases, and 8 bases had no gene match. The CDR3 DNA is TGTGCCAGCAGTCTGCACAGGGGTGGGGAAAAACTGTTTTTT. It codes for CASSLHRGGEKLFF.

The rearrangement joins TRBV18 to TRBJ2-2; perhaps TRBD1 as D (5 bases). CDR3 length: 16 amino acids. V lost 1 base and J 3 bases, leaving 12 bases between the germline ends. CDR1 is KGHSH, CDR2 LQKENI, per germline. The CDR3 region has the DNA TGTGCCAGCTCACCACTCAGACAGTACTACACCGGGGAGCTGTTTTTT. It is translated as CASSPLRQYYTGELFF.

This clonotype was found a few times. CDR3 amino acids: CASKGHPEYF. CDR3 bases: TGTGCCAGCAAGGGACATCCGGAGTACTTC. The chain combines TRBV7-9 with TRBJ2-7; D may be TRBD1 (6 bases). The CDR3 runs 10 residues. The V gene's germline CDR1 is SEHNR and CDR2 FQNEAQ (reference sequence). V was shortened by 7 bases and J by 11 bases, with 12 bases between the two germline ends.

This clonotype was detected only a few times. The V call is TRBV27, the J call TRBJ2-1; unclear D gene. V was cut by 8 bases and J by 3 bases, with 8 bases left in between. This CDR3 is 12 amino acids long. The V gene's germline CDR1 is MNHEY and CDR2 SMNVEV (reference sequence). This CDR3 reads CASADDYNEQFF. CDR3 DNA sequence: TGTGCCAGCGCGGACGACTACAATGAGCAGTTCTTC.